This T cell receptor beta chain emerged from a study of cytomegalovirus exposure and HLA in healthy donors. In the study overall: It was reported in a later analysis that the approximately 110 validation repertoires used the same platform as the approximately 670 first-cohort repertoires. Study findings and constraints: Cytomegalovirus association was listed for roughly 160 TCR beta chains.

Note on this clone: What it binds is unknown.

The CDR3 has 16 amino acids. Germline trimming cut 3 bases from V and 4 bases from J; bases unmatched to any gene: 7. Germline values: CDR1 MNHNS, CDR2 SASEGT. Among the roughly 120 subjects of the validation cohort, separate from the approximately 670-subject first cohort, were the donors. Only in-frame clones appear in the TCRdb table, and some are missing; sequencing was by immunoSEQ multiplex PCR. The table includes about 160,000 clones, about nine tenths detected once. The sequence was obtained from a man between 18 and 35 years old in good health and CMV-seropositive. V usage is TRBV6-1 and J usage is TRBJ1-5; TRBD1 matches at 9 bases. Sequenced sample: PBMCs. In DNA, the CDR3 is TGTGCCAGCAGTGATTTACAGGGGGCAGGTAATCAGCCCCAGCATTTT. It is translated as CASSDLQGAGNQPQHF.